This T cell receptor (beta chain) was identified in a study of T cells in Graves' hyperthyroidism and ophthalmopathy (dated 2019 in TCRdb). Looking at the study overall: A discovery cohort of roughly 96 patients, about 40 with Graves' ophthalmopathy and about 60 with stable Graves' hyperthyroidism, was used to find distinguishing TCR V-J signatures. Prospective prediction of ophthalmopathy was tested in an independent validation cohort of fewer than 20 hyperthyroidism patients and some 17 patients who later progressed to ophthalmopathy. The roughly 100 discovery patients were divided at random into training and test sets in a 7:3 ratio. In about 6 Graves' hyperthyroidism patients, the study also compared T-cell repertoires from thyroid tissue with T-cell repertoires from blood. Once sampling was done, hyperthyroidism patients were given methimazole at a starting dose of 30 mg daily, whereas ophthalmopathy patients were given high-dose intravenous methylprednisolone. The paper reports TCR Vbeta CDR3 sequencing of 140 or so peripheral blood samples: 43 ophthalmopathy, roughly 80 hyperthyroidism and approximately 17 progressor patients. The full study reports these points: Ophthalmopathy was separated from stable hyperthyroidism by a 13 V-J signature model, with approximately 85% sensitivity and about 84% specificity obtained in cross-validation and 80%/75% obtained in testing. Sample size was not statistically predetermined, and investigators were not blinded to group allocation. Most expanded thyroid clonotypes (frequency above 0.001) were also detected in blood, suggesting blood repertoires may reflect thyroid immune responses. During validation, the model predicted progression to ophthalmopathy a median of about 6.3 months ahead of onset, with just under 71% sensitivity and about 75% specificity.

The study excluded patients with uncontrolled infections, other autoimmune diseases, pregnancy or lactation. Diagnoses were based on clinical symptoms, serum thyroxine and TRAb, thyroid ultrasound and orbital computed tomography. Total RNA was extracted with Trizol reagent, and quality was checked on an Agilent 2100 Bioanalyzer. Worth noting for this clonotype: Its specific antigen is unknown. No much larger clone is present one base from it, and per-base qualities are unavailable.

The TCR beta CDR3 regions were amplified from the RNA transcripts. For the first round of RT-PCR on the TCR CDR3, the HTBI primer set was used together with the Qiagen OneStep RT-PCR kit. A second multiplex PCR round built the libraries, followed by size selection and purification. Libraries were sequenced paired-end with 100 bp reads on an Illumina HiSeq2000. Turning to the authors' computational methods: Raw data were processed with SOAPnuke, discarding reads with adapters, uncalled bases, mean Phred below 15, or no exact constant-primer or identifier match. High-quality paired reads were merged using COPE v1.2.5, and each unique nucleotide sequence was defined as a clonotype. MiTCR v1.1 was used to align clonotypes to the IMGT TRBV, TRBD and TRBJ reference segments. The analysis was restricted to V-J combinations with a frequency above 0.0001, which together covered approximately 99% of the repertoires. A TCS score was defined as the ratio of F50 (clonal expansion) to E x V (chaos), with BLOSUM62-based TCRdist applied between CDR3 peptides within each V-J. Welch's t-statistics and random forest reduced just over 500 V-J features to 10 to 15, which were used in a naive Bayes classifier (R e1071). The Morisita-Horn index was used to measure how similar the thyroid and blood repertoires were. In TCRdb, the public reads were trimmed at Q25 with fastp and aligned with MiXCR, with productive beta chains retained. Identical CDR3 proteins give one entry, which carries the most common genes and DNA. It is TCRdb's table, rather than the study itself, that gives the V and J calls and clone size. This sample has 540,000 or so distinct CDR3 sequences in its table, and 40% to 55% of those were observed once. Of the sample, around 19% is held by the ten largest clones.

The sequenced sample consisted of peripheral blood or thyroid tissue (not recorded which). This clonotype was sampled from an adult woman with Graves' disease, either hyperthyroidism or ophthalmopathy (not recorded which).

The CDR3 amino acid sequence is: CASSDYDRDEPLHF. The nucleotide sequence is TGTGCCAGCAGTGACTATGACAGGGATGAGCCCCTCCACTTT. The rearrangement joined TRBV25-1 to TRBJ1-6; 7 central nucleotides agree with TRBD1. From the cysteine through the phenylalanine, the CDR3 covers 14 amino acids. The CDR3 DNA has 42 bases and is translated from base 1. Trimming accounts for 3 bases at V and 13 bases at J, while the number of junction bases matched to no gene is 9. Sequences MGHDK (CDR1) and SYGVNS (CDR2) are obtained from the germline V gene. The variable domain in full, with residues beyond the CDR3 obtained from the reference TRBV25-1 and TRBJ1-6 genes, is EADIYQTPRYLVIGTGKKITLECSQTMGHDKMYWYQQDPGMELHLIHYSYGVNSTEKGDLSSESTVSRIRTEHFPLTLESARPSHTSQYLCASSDYDRDEPLHFGNGTRLTVT.